The 14 T cell receptor beta chains given below trace back to one sample, sequenced in a study of shared clonotypes between healthy human individuals. Method: immunoSEQ multiplex PCR; TCRdb's copy keeps in-frame clones and lacks some. The data contain 2,500,000 or so clones, 93% of them seen just once; the ten biggest clones take up 0.36%. Sequenced input: naive CD4+ T cells from PBMCs. Stated subset: CD45RA+ positively selected. The receptor set was obtained from a man aged 18-30 years in good health. Some clones in this sample may be carry-over from other donors' samples.

The gene calls are TRBV5-4 and TRBJ2-1, with D perhaps matching TRBD2 (5 bases). The V and J ends lost 2 bases and 3 bases respectively, with 15 bases between them. Germline-derived CDR1 and CDR2 are SGHNT and YYREEE (reference sequence). The CDR3 is 16 residues long. For the CDR3, the DNA is TGTGCCAGCAGCTTCTTCAAGGTTAGCGACTACAATGAGCAGTTCTTC. Its protein product is CASSFFKVSDYNEQFF.

V is TRBV21-1 and J is TRBJ2-3; the table's D call, TRBD2, has no DNA check behind it. TRBV21-1 corresponds to a pseudogene. This CDR3 is 15 amino acids long. This CDR3 is CASSTGTSGKPAQYF. The CDR3 DNA reads TGTGCCAGCAGCACCGGGACTAGCGGGAAACCGGCGCAGTATTTT.

J is TRBJ2-2 and V is TRBV2, with 12 positions matching TRBD2. CDR3 length: 15 residues. Trimming cost V 7 bases and J 7 bases; bases outside gene matches: 7. Germline loops: CDR1 SNHLY, CDR2 FYNNEI. CDR3 sequence (DNA): TGTGCCAGCACTCGGACTAGCGGGACGGTCGGGGAGCTGTTTTTT. It encodes CASTRTSGTVGELFF.

The J gene is TRBJ1-5, the V gene TRBV28, with D perhaps TRBD1 (5 bases). Germline lookup yields CDR1 MDHEN and CDR2 SYDVKM. CDR3 length equals 14 residues. The V end was cut by 3 bases, the J end by 3 bases, with 9 bases between. CDR3 nucleotide sequence: TGTGCCAGCAGTTTTGGGGCCGACAATCAGCCCCAGCATTTT. This sequence encodes CASSFGADNQPQHF.

Comments on this clone: Other DNA variants within this sample encode the same CDR3. The rearrangement links TRBV28 to TRBJ1-1; the D is unclear. The CDR3 is 13 residues long. V was clipped by 2 bases and J by 1 base, with 5 bases between them. CDR1 and CDR2 (germline): MDHEN, SYDVKM. This CDR3 reads CASSLPENTEAFF. DNA for the CDR3: TGTGCCAGCAGTTTACCGGAGAACACTGAAGCTTTCTTT.

The chain joins TRBV19 to TRBJ2-2, with a weak D call TRBD1 (5 bases). Trimming took off 5 bases at V and 1 base at J, with 20 bases between the two ends. The germline V gene has CDR1 LNHDA and CDR2 SQIVND (reference sequence). The CDR3 spans 18 residues. The CDR3 DNA reads as TGTGCCAGTAGTTTCGGACAAGTGGGCACCCTGAACACCGGGGAGCTGTTTTTT. This codes for CASSFGQVGTLNTGELFF.

As concerns this clone: The same CDR3 is also encoded by other DNA sequences in this sample. This chain uses TRBV5-1 with TRBJ1-5, with D unresolved. This CDR3 contains 13 residues. With 4 bases removed from V and 4 bases from J, the gap between germline ends came to 9 bases. Per the germline V gene, CDR1 is SGHRS and CDR2 is YFSETQ. The CDR3 DNA reads as TGCGCCAGCAGCCCTGATTCTAATCAGCCCCAGCATTTT. Encoded protein: CASSPDSNQPQHF.

The chain recombines TRBV5-4 with TRBJ1-1; D gene unclear. Germline CDR1 SGHNT, CDR2 YYREEE (reference sequence). This CDR3 is built from 13 residues. V lost 4 bases to trimming and J lost 1 base, with 8 bases between them. In DNA, the CDR3 is TGTGCCAGCAGCCTGTGGGCGAACACTGAAGCTTTCTTT. It yields the protein CASSLWANTEAFF.

CDR3 nucleotides: TGTGCCAGCAGCTTGGGAGGCATCCGCTACGAGCAGTACTTC. Its translation: CASSLGGIRYEQYF. The V and J genes are TRBV5-4 and TRBJ2-7; no definite D call. V was clipped by 0 bases and J by 3 bases, with 10 bases between them. The CDR3 has 14 residues. Looked up from germline, CDR1 is SGHNT and CDR2 is YYREEE (reference sequence).

V is TRBV25-1 and J is TRBJ1-1, with a weak D call TRBD1 (6 bases). This CDR3 contains 16 residues. The ends were cut back, 1 base at V and 4 bases at J, with 16 bases in the middle. CDR1 and CDR2 (germline): MGHDK, SYGVNS. The CDR3, as DNA: TGTGCCAGCAGTGAATTGAAGGCAGGGGATTCCACTGAAGCTTTCTTT. The encoded protein is CASSELKAGDSTEAFF. The full variable domain, completed using reference TRBV25-1 and TRBJ1-1, is EADIYQTPRYLVIGTGKKITLECSQTMGHDKMYWYQQDPGMELHLIHYSYGVNSTEKGDLSSESTVSRIRTEHFPLTLESARPSHTSQYLCASSELKAGDSTEAFFGQGTRLTVV.

The chain employs TRBV11-2 and TRBJ1-2; D gene uncertain. The CDR3 contains 13 residues. Germline V gene sequence: CDR1 SGHAT, CDR2 FQNNGV. The ends were cut back, 2 bases at V and 6 bases at J, with 10 bases in the middle. The CDR3 DNA is TGTGCCAGCAGCTTAAAGTGGGTTCATGGCTACACCTTC. Translating it yields CASSLKWVHGYTF.

This rearrangement joins TRBV28 to TRBJ2-2, with D maybe TRBD1 (6 bases). From germline, CDR1 is MDHEN and CDR2 SYDVKM. The CDR3 sequence is 16 residues long. V was clipped by 6 bases and J by 0 bases, with 14 bases between them. The CDR3 spells CASRLAGAPNTGELFF. As DNA, the CDR3 is TGTGCCAGCAGGCTAGCAGGGGCCCCGAACACCGGGGAGCTGTTTTTT.

The J gene is TRBJ2-6, the V gene TRBV7-3, with D possibly being TRBD1 (6 bases). Looked up from germline, CDR1 is SGHTA and CDR2 is FQGTGA. Trimming took 5 bases from V and 0 from J, leaving 14 bases between them. This CDR3 is built from 17 residues. CDR3 loop: CASSLQGHGSGANVLTF. The CDR3 nucleotides are TGTGCCAGCAGCCTACAGGGTCACGGCTCTGGGGCCAACGTCCTGACTTTC.

The chain couples TRBV6-6 to TRBJ2-5; perhaps D is TRBD1 or TRBD2 (5 bases each). CDR3 length: 14 residues. Germline loops: CDR1 MNHNY, CDR2 SVGAGI (reference sequence). V was clipped by 6 bases and J by 5 bases, with 16 bases between them. In DNA, the CDR3 is TGTGCCAGCAGACCCACCGGGGCCAGGGAGACCCAGTACTTC. It translates to CASRPTGARETQYF.